Each of the 18 T cell receptor beta chains below was sequenced from the same sample in a study of shared clonotypes between healthy human individuals (dated by TCRdb to 2018 to 2021). Library generation was performed with the immunoSEQ multiplex PCR assay. As stored in TCRdb, this immuneACCESS dataset retains in-frame rearrangements with V and J assigned. A fraction of the clones does not appear; measured against another copy, unresolved V genes explain less than half of the discrepancy, and the remainder lacks a known reason. This sample lists 230,000 or so clones; 50% to 75% were detected once. The biggest ten clones account for around 10% of the sample. Sequencing input: memory CD4+ T cells sorted from blood. Read against the paper, the sample's cell subset or site label means: CD45RA-negative fraction. The source is a young man in good health.

V is TRBV7-2 and J is TRBJ1-2; 8 bases fit TRBD1. V was pared by 4 bases and J by 8 bases, with 6 bases of the junction left unmatched. CDR1 and CDR2 (germline): SGHTA, FQGNSA. This CDR3 region has 13 residues. The CDR3 region is CASSWTGSPGYTF. CDR3 in DNA: TGTGCCAGCAGCTGGACAGGGTCGCCCGGCTACACCTTC.

The gene calls are TRBV7-9 and TRBJ1-1; D call uncertain. CDR1 is SEHNR and CDR2 is FQNEAQ in the germline V gene (reference sequence). Trimming removed 2 bases at V and 0 bases at J, with 4 bases between. The CDR3 totals 13 residues. The CDR3 DNA reads TGTGCCAGCAGCTTACAGGTGAACACTGAAGCTTTCTTT. Translation: CASSLQVNTEAFF.

In its sample, this clone was seen a few times. This chain joins TRBV27 and TRBJ1-2; TRBD1 matches 7 bases. The CDR3 sequence is 16 residues long. CDR1 and CDR2 (germline): MNHEY, SMNVEV (reference sequence). The V and J ends lost 5 bases and 0 bases, in that order; junction bases with no gene match: 9. CDR3 coding DNA: TGTGCCAGCAGTCTACGGGGGACAGCTTCTAACTATGGCTACACCTTC. Residues: CASSLRGTASNYGYTF.

Comments on this clone: Other DNA sequences of this sample code for an identical CDR3. This sequence joins TRBV5-1 and TRBJ2-3; no definite D call. The CDR3 length is 12 residues. With 0 bases removed from V and 5 bases from J, the gap between germline ends came to 4 bases. Looked up from germline, CDR1 is SGHRS and CDR2 is YFSETQ. The CDR3 DNA is TGCGCCAGCAGCTTGGCACTAGATACGCAGTATTTT. Residues: CASSLALDTQYF.

This clone has more than one count but fewer than ten. The sample contains more than one DNA sequence encoding this CDR3. CDR3 sequence (DNA): TGTGCCAGCAGCTTGACCGGTTCCTACAATGAGCAGTTCTTC. It is translated as CASSLTGSYNEQFF. The chain uses TRBV5-4 and TRBJ2-1; D not resolved. The CDR3 is 14 residues long. V gave up 1 base and J gave up 1 base, with 6 bases separating them. Germline CDR1 SGHNT, CDR2 YYREEE (reference sequence).

The V call is TRBV18, the J call TRBJ2-7; D is uncertain. The V gene's germline CDR1 is KGHSH and CDR2 LQKENI. CDR3 size: 13 residues. V dropped 5 bases and J dropped 4 bases, with 12 bases sitting between them. CDR3 amino acids: CASSTETLYEQYF. In DNA form, the CDR3 reads TGTGCCAGCTCAACAGAGACCCTGTACGAGCAGTACTTC.

The DNA for the CDR3 is TGTGCCAGCAGCTTGTTTGGCGGGAGAGTCTACAATGAGCAGTTCTTC. Translation gives CASSLFGGRVYNEQFF. The V and J genes are TRBV7-2 and TRBJ2-1; TRBD2 aligns across 7 bases. V trimming: 3 bases; J trimming: 3 bases; junction bases outside the gene matches: 8. CDR1 is SGHTA, CDR2 FQGNSA, per germline. The CDR3 sequence is 16 residues long.

This clone has a single count. The genes are TRBV19 and TRBJ2-5, with D perhaps TRBD1 (5 bases). Trimming left V 8 bases short and J 5 bases short, with 12 bases between. CDR1 is LNHDA and CDR2 is SQIVND in the germline V gene (reference sequence). The length of the CDR3 is 12 residues. The CDR3 DNA is TGTGCCAGTGGGAAGGGGCCGGAGACCCAGTACTTC. Translation: CASGKGPETQYF.

In its sample, this clone was seen a few times. The genes are TRBV21-1 and TRBJ2-1; TRBD2 is the table's D call, not checked against the DNA. TRBV21-1 is a pseudogene. The CDR3 has 23 amino acids. In nucleotides, the CDR3 is TGTGCCAGCAGCAAAGGGGGACTAGCGGGCGTTGCCAATAGCAAAATGAAATACAATGAGCAGTTCTTC. It yields the protein CASSKGGLAGVANSKMKYNEQFF.

The chain is built from TRBV15 and TRBJ2-7; possibly TRBD1 for D (5 bases). CDR1 is LNHNV, CDR2 YYDKDF, per germline (reference sequence). This CDR3 region has 14 residues. V lost 5 bases and J lost 3, with 14 bases in between. CDR3 coding DNA: TGTGCCACCAGCCCCCGTGTAACAGGCTACGAGCAGTACTTC. Its protein product is CATSPRVTGYEQYF.

This clone turned up a few times. The chain is built from TRBV5-4 and TRBJ2-1; 8 nucleotides align to TRBD2. This CDR3 comprises 15 residues. The germline V gene encodes CDR1 SGHNT and CDR2 YYREEE (reference sequence). Trimming at V came to 4 bases and at J to 1 base, leaving 4 bases not matched to a gene. CDR3 nucleotides: TGTGCCAGCAGCGCCGGACTAGCATCCTACAATGAGCAGTTCTTC. Translated: CASSAGLASYNEQFF.

The count of this clone is one. The CDR3 spells CASRQGIIYGYTF. The CDR3 DNA follows: TGTGCCAGCAGACAGGGGATCATCTATGGCTACACCTTC. The chain combines TRBV6-1 with TRBJ1-2, with TRBD1 matching over 7 bases. J gave up 4 bases and V 6 bases, and 5 bases lay outside the gene matches. This CDR3 comprises 13 residues. CDR1 and CDR2 (germline): MNHNS, SASEGT.

The chain uses TRBV29-1 and TRBJ2-3; TRBD1 aligns across 7 bases. The CDR3 has 14 amino acids. With 6 bases clipped from V and 4 bases from J, the junction kept 10 bases outside the gene matches. Germline-derived CDR1 and CDR2 are SQVTM and ANQGSEA. In DNA form, the CDR3 reads TGCAGCGTCGGTACAGGGGCGCCCGCAGATACGCAGTATTTT. Amino acids: CSVGTGAPADTQYF.

The genes are TRBV21-1 and TRBJ1-5. TRBV21-1 has pseudogene status. The CDR3 sequence is 17 residues long. CDR3 sequence: CASSTHMKEHGNQPQHF. The CDR3 DNA sequence: TGTGCCAGCAGCACCCACATGAAGGAACATGGCAATCAGCCCCAGCATTTT.

This clone was counted only a few times. The chain couples TRBV13 to TRBJ2-5; D is tentatively TRBD1 or TRBD2 (5 bases each). Germline V gene data show CDR1 as PRHDT and CDR2 as FYEKMQ (reference sequence). CDR3 length equals 14 residues. The germline V and J ends were trimmed by 5 bases and 3 bases, with 13 bases remaining between them. The CDR3: CASSRTGLEETQYF. As DNA, the CDR3 is TGTGCCAGCAGCCGAACGGGGCTGGAAGAGACCCAGTACTTC.

The chain joins TRBV20-1 to TRBJ2-1; D not resolved. Trimming removed 3 bases at V and 14 bases at J, with 14 bases between. Per germline, CDR1 DFQATT and CDR2 SNEGSKA (reference sequence). CDR3 size: 11 residues. The CDR3 nucleotides are TGCAGTGCTAGGGACGCCCCCCTCGAGTTCTTC. Amino acids: CSARDAPLEFF.

The chain couples TRBV6-4 to TRBJ2-3; 9 nucleotides match TRBD2. The germline V gene encodes CDR1 MRHNA and CDR2 SNTAGT. The CDR3 is 14 amino acids. V lost 6 bases to trimming and J lost 0 bases; unmatched junction nucleotides: 1. The CDR3 here is CASSTSGSTDTQYF. The CDR3 DNA follows: TGTGCCAGCAGCACTAGCGGGAGCACAGATACGCAGTATTTT.

The rearrangement uses TRBV29-1 and TRBJ2-1; D not resolved. The CDR3 runs to 12 residues. Trimming took off 4 bases at V and 5 bases at J, with 9 bases between the two ends. Germline loops: CDR1 SQVTM, CDR2 ANQGSEA. This CDR3 is CSVGSADNEQFF. Written as DNA, the CDR3 is TGCAGCGTTGGGTCCGCGGACAATGAGCAGTTCTTC.